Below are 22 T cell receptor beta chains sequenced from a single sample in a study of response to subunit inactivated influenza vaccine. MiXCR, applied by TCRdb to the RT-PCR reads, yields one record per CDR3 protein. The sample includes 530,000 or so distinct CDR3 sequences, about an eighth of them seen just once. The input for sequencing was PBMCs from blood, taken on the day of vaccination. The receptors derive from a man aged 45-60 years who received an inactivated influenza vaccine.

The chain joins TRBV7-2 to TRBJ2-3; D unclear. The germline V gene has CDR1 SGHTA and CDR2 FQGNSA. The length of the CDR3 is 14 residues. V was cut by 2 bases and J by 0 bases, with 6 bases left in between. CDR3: CASSLITSTDTQYF. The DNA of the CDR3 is TGTGCCAGCAGCTTAATCACCAGCACAGATACGCAGTATTTT.

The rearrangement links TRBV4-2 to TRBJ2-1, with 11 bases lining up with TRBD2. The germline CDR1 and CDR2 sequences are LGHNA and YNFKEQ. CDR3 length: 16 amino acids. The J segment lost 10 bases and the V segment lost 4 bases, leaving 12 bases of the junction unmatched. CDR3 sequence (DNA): TGTGCCAGCAGCCTCTTTCTAGCGGGAGGTAACGTCGAGCAGTTCTTC. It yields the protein CASSLFLAGGNVEQFF.

CDR3 bases: TGTGCCAGCAGAACAGGGATTAGGGCCTACGAGCAGTTCTTC. It yields the protein CASRTGIRAYEQFF. The chain combines TRBV28 with TRBJ2-7; maybe TRBD1 (6 bases). The J call may be incorrect, as the DNA end agrees better with TRBJ2-1. Germline V lookup: CDR1 MDHEN, CDR2 SYDVKM. The CDR3 spans 14 residues.

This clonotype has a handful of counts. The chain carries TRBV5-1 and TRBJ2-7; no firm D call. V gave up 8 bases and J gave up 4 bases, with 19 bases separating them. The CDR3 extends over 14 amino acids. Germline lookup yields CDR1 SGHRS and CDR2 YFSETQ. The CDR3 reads CARSRPDPSYEQYF. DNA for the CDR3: TGCGCCAGGAGCCGACCGGACCCCAGTTACGAGCAGTACTTC.

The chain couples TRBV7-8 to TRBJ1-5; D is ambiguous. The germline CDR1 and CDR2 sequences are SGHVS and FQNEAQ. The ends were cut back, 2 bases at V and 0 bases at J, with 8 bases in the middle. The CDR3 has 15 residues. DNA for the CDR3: TGTGCCAGCAGCTTAAGCACGATTAGCAATCAGCCCCAGCATTTT. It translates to CASSLSTISNQPQHF. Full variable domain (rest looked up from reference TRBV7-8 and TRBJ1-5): GAGVSQSPRYKVAKRGQDVALRCDPISGHVSLFWYQQALGQGPEFLTYFQNEAQLDKSGLPSDRFFAERPEGSVSTLKIQRTQQEDSAVYLCASSLSTISNQPQHFGDGTRLSIL.

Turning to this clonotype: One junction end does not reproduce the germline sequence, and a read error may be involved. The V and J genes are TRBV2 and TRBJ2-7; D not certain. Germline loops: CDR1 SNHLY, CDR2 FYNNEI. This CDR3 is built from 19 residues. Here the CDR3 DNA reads TGTACCAGCAGTTTACCGACCCCACCTAAACGGATCCTCTCCTACGAGCAGTACTTC. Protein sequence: CTSSLPTPPKRILSYEQYF.

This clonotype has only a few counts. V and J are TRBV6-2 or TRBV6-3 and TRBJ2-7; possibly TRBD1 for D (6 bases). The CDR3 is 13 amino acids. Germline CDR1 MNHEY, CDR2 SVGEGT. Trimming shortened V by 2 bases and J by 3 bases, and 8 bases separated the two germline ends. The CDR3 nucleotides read TGTGCCAGCAGTTACCAGGGGATCTACGAGCAGTACTTC. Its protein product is CASSYQGIYEQYF.

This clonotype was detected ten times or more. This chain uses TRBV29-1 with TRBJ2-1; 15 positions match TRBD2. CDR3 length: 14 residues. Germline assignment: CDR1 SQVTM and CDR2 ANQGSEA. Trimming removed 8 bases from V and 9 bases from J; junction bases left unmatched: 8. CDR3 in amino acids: CSSGLAGGRGEQFF. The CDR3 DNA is TGCAGCTCTGGACTAGCGGGGGGGAGAGGTGAGCAGTTCTTC.

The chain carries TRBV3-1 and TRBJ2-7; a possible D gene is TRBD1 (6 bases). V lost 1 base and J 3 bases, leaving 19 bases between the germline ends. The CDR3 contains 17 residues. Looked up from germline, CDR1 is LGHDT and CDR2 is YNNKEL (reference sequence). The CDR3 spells CASSQAALGAAFYEQYF. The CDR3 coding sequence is TGTGCCAGCAGCCAAGCGGCTCTGGGGGCGGCCTTCTACGAGCAGTACTTC.

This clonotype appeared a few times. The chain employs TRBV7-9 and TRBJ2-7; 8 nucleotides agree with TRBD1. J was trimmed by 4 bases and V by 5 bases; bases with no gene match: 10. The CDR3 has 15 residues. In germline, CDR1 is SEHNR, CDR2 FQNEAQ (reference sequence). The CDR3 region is CASSHTGGPIYEQYF. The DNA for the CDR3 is TGTGCCAGCAGCCACACAGGGGGACCAATTTACGAGCAGTACTTC.

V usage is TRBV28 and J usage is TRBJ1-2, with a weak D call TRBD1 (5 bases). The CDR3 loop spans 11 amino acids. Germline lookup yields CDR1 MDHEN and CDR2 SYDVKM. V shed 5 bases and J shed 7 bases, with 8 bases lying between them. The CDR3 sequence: CASSNRLGYTF. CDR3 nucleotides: TGTGCCAGCAGTAACAGGCTTGGCTACACCTTC.

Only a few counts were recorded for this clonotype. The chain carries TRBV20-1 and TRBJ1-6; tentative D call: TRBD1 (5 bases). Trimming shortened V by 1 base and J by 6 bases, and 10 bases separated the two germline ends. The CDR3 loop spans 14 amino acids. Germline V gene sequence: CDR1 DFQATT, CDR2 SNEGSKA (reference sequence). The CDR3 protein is CSARVGASNSPLHF. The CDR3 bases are TGCAGTGCTAGAGTCGGGGCCAGTAATTCACCCCTCCACTTT.

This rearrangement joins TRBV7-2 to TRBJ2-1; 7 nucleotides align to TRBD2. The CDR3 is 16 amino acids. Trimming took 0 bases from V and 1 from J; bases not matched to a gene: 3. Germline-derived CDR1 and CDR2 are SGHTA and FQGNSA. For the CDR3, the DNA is TGTGCCAGCAGCTTAGCGCTCGGGGGGTCCTACAATGAGCAGTTCTTC. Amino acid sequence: CASSLALGGSYNEQFF. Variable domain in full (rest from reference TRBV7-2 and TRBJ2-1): GAGVSQSPSNKVTEKGKDVELRCDPISGHTALYWYRQSLGQGLEFLIYFQGNSAPDKSGLPSDRFSAERTGGSVSTLTIQRTQQEDSAVYLCASSLALGGSYNEQFFGPGTRLTVL.

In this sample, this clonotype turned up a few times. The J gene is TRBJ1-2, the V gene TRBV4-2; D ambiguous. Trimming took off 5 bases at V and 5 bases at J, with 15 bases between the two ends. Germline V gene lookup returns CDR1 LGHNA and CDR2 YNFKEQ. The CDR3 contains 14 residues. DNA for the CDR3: TGTGCCAGCAGCATAACGGGCAGCGCATATGGCTACACCTTC. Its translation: CASSITGSAYGYTF.

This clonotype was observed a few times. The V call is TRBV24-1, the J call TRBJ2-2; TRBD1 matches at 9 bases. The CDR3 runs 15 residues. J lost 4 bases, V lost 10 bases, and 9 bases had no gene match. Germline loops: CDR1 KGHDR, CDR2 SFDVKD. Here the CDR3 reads CATSRDRVGTGELFF. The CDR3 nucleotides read TGTGCCACGTCGAGGGACAGGGTGGGCACCGGGGAGCTGTTTTTT.

DNA for the CDR3: TGTGCCACCAGCAGAGATCGGACAGGGTCCACTGAAGCTTTCTTT. Its translation: CATSRDRTGSTEAFF. The rearrangement joins TRBV15 to TRBJ1-1; 8 nucleotides match TRBD1. Germline V CDR1 and CDR2: LNHNV, YYDKDF (reference sequence). The CDR3 runs to 15 residues. Germline trimming cut 0 bases from V and 4 bases from J; bases unmatched to any gene: 4. The entire variable domain, with the rest obtained from reference TRBV15 and TRBJ1-1, is as follows: DAMVIQNPRYQVTQFGKPVTLSCSQTLNHNVMYWYQQKSSQAPKLLFHYYDKDFNNEADTPDNFQSRRPNTSFCFLDIRSPGLGDTAMYLCATSRDRTGSTEAFFGQGTRLTVV.

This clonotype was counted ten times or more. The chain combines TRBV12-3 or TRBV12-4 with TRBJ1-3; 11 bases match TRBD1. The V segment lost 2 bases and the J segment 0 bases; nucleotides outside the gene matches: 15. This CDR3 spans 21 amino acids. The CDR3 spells CASSLFGWTGGIKSSGNTIYF. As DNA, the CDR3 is TGTGCCAGCAGTTTATTCGGGTGGACAGGGGGCATAAAGAGCTCTGGAAACACCATATATTTT.

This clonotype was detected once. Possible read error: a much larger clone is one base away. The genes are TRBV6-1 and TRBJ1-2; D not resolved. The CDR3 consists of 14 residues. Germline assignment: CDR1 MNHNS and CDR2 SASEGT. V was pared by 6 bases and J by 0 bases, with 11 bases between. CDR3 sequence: CASSPGRSNYGYTF. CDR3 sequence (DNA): TGTGCCAGCAGCCCCGGGAGATCTAACTATGGCTACACCTTC.

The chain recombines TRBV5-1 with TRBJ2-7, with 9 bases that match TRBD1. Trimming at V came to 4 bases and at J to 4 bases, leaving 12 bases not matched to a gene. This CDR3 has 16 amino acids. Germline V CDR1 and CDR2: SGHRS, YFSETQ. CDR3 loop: CASSPSTGGIGYEQYF. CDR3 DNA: TGCGCCAGCAGCCCGTCAACAGGGGGCATCGGATACGAGCAGTACTTC.

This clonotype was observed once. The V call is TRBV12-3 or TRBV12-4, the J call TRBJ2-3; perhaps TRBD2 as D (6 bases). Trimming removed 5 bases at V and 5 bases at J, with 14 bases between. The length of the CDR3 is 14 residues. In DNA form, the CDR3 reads TGTGCCAGCAGTCCGGGACGGGGGATAGATACGCAGTATTTT. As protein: CASSPGRGIDTQYF.

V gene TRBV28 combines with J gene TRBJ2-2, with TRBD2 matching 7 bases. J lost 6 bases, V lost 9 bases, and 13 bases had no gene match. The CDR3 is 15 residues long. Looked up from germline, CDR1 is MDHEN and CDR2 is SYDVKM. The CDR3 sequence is CASNNGGLTSGELFF. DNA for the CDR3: TGTGCCAGTAACAACGGGGGACTAACGTCCGGGGAGCTGTTTTTT.

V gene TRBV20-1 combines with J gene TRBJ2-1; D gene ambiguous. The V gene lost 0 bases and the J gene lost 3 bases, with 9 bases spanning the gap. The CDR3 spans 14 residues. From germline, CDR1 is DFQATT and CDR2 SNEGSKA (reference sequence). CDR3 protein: CSARDPRNYNEQFF. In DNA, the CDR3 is TGCAGTGCTAGAGATCCCCGCAACTACAATGAGCAGTTCTTC.